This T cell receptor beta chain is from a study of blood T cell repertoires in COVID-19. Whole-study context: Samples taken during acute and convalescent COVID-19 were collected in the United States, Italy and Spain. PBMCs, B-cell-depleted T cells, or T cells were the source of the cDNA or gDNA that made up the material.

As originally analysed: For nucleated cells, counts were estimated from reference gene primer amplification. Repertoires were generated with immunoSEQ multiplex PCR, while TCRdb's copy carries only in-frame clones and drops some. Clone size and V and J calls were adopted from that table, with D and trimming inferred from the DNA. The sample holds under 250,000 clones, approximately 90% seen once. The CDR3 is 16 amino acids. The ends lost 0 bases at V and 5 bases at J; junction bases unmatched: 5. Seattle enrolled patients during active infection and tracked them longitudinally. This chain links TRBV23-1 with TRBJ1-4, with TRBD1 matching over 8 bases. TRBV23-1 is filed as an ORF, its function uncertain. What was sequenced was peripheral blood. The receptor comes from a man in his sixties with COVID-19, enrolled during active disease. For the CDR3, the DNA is TGCGCCAGCAGTCAATCGGCAGGGGGCATCAATGAAAAACTGTTTTTT. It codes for CASSQSAGGINEKLFF.